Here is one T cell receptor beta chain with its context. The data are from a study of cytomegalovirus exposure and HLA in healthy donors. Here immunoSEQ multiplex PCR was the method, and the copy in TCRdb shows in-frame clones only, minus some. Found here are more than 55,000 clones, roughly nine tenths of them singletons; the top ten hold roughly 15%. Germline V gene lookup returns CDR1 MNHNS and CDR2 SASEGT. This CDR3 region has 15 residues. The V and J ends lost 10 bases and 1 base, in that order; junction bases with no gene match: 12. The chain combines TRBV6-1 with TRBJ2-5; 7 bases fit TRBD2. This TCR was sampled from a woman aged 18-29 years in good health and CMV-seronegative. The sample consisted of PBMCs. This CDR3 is CAIRRGERRQETQYF. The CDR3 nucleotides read TGTGCCATCCGACGGGGGGAGAGGCGCCAAGAGACCCAGTACTTC.